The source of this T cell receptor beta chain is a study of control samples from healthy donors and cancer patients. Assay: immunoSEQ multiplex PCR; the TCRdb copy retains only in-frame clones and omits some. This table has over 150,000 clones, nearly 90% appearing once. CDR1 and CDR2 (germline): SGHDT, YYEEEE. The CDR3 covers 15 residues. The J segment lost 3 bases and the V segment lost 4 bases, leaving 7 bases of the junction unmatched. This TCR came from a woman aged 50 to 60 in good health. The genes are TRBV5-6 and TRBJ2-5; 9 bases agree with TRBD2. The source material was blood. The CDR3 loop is CASSLWTSVEETQYF. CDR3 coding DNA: TGTGCCAGCAGCCTATGGACTAGCGTTGAAGAGACCCAGTACTTC.